This TCR beta chain was profiled in a study of blood T cell repertoires in COVID-19 (dated by TCRdb to 2020 to 2022). A note on the overall study: Samples from collaborators originated in the United States, Italy and Spain and spanned both the acute and convalescent phases of COVID-19. Nearly every sample came with metadata listing a de-identified subject ID, COVID-19 status, age in years and sex. Deeply sampled blood TCRbeta repertoires from subjects exposed to, actively infected with, or recovered from COVID-19 were included in the dataset. The repertoires were released in a freely available public database intended as a resource for research on the immune response to SARS-CoV-2. Samples were obtained from the ongoing ImmuneRACE study (first 160 participants) and from about 1,300 subjects provided by 6 global collaborators. The material from the prospective study consisted of cDNA or gDNA derived from T cells, B-cell-depleted T cells, or PBMCs. Where available, HLA class I and class II types were obtained from metadata supplied by the sample provider rather than from assay-based typing.

Participants in the prospective study were aged about 18 to 90 years, lived in 20 to 30 United States geographic areas, and enrolled through a virtual design. To assign participants to cohorts, the prospective study relied on clinical history that participants themselves reported in a screening survey and a study questionnaire. In the prospective study, whole blood, serum and a nasopharyngeal or oropharyngeal swab were collected from each participant by mobile phlebotomists. Over a roughly two-month period, participants in the prospective study had the option of providing additional blood draws and questionnaires. Before DNA extraction, prospective study blood samples were shipped either frozen or at room temperature. Comment on this clone: Its specific antigen is unknown. Base qualities are missing; no much larger clone stands one base away.

The study at large found these results: How much clinical and demographic metadata was included differed by source and by participant, and the metadata was provided uncurated.

Trimming removed 2 bases from V and 2 bases from J, leaving 9 bases between the germline ends. The CDR3 has 14 amino acids, counting the end cysteine and phenylalanine. The DNA shown is the 42-base CDR3, in frame from base 1. The germline V gene yields MNHEY for CDR1 and SVGAGI for CDR2. TCRbeta CDR3 regions were amplified from genomic DNA using the immunoSEQ Assay, a bias-controlled multiplex PCR. Processing in the source paper ran as follows. Nucleated cell counts per sample were estimated from amplification of reference gene primers within the assay. To quantify the absolute abundance of each unique TCRbeta CDR3 rearrangement, sequence reads were collapsed and filtered. For each sample, productive Simpson clonality was calculated by taking the square root of Simpson's diversity index across productive rearrangements. Sourced from immuneACCESS, this table was stored by TCRdb with only in-frame sequences that have V and J called. A share of the clones is absent; for the studies checked, an unresolved V gene accounts for under half, and the remainder has no known explanation. The V and J calls and clone size come from that table; D and trimming were worked out from the DNA. The sample has 250,000 to 300,000 clones on record, 91% of them singletons. Of the sample, 0.95% to 1.5% falls within the top ten clones.

Here the chain combines TRBV6-5 and TRBJ1-2; the D gene is possibly TRBD1, with 5 bases matching. Sequencing was carried out using PBMCs or T cells enriched from blood (not recorded which). This clonotype was obtained from a human donor in a cohort exposed to, infected with or recovered from COVID-19 (not recorded which). The donor label of this sample is uncertain. The DNA sequence reads TGTGCCAGCAGTTACGGGGCGGACAACTATGGCTACACCTTC. Translated, this is CASSYGADNYGYTF.